The T cell receptor (beta chain) described here comes from a study of vaccination effects on CD4 cells after COVID-19 (dated by TCRdb to between 2021 and 2022). Notes on the research overall: Each participant got two doses of an mRNA SARS-CoV-2 vaccine, either BNT162b2 or mRNA-1273. The study compared SARS-CoV-2 spike-specific CD4+ TCR repertoires before and after mRNA vaccination in COVID-19 convalescent patients and infection-naive vaccine recipients. Cultures from other donors in the study were sequenced with the Oncomine TCR Beta short-read assay on an Illumina iSeq 100. The full study included 9 to 10 COVID-19 convalescent patients and a few SARS-CoV-2-naive healthy vaccine recipients. Paper-wide results and their limitations: In healthy vaccine recipients, vaccine-induced clones were almost all SARS-CoV-2 mono-reactive, with only 1 of 255 being cross-reactive with common cold coronaviruses. At late post-vaccination timepoints, both infection-induced and vaccine-induced clones showed marked clonal contraction, consistent with waning T cell responses. Limitations of the study were the small number of convalescent patients and the absence of early post-infection timepoints.

To identify antigen-specific CD4+ T cell clonotypes by their expansion, the ViraFEST assay first stimulated PBMC with viral peptide pools and then applied TCR sequencing. After approximately eleven days of culture, CD4+ T cells were isolated with the EasySep CD4+ T cell isolation kit. The absence of prior SARS-CoV-2 infection in healthy vaccine recipients was confirmed by negative nucleocapsid antibodies before and after vaccination. Approximately 2.1 million PBMC per well were cultured in IMDM with 5% human AB serum, about 9.4 IU/ml IL-2 and gentamicin, plus 10 ug/ml peptides. Half of the culture medium was replaced with fresh IL-2-containing medium on days 3 and 7. Unless noted otherwise, every peptide stimulation condition was cultured in triplicate wells. Using Ficoll-Paque Plus gradient centrifugation, PBMC were separated from whole blood and then either used fresh or cryopreserved at -140C. The overlapping peptide pools covered the spike proteins of SARS-CoV-2 as well as those of the common cold coronaviruses HCoV-NL63, HCoV-OC43 and HCoV-229E. The QIAamp micro DNA kit was used to extract genomic DNA from the cultured CD4+ T cells.

In its sample, this clone was seen a few times. Its recognized antigen is unknown. There are no base qualities to consult, and no much larger clone falls within one base. Library creation used the immunoSEQ multiplex PCR assay. DNA from the cultured, isolated CD4+ T cells was subjected to TCR beta CDR3 sequencing. Under the source paper's analysis protocol: Non-productive TCR sequences were removed, reads were trimmed to the CDR3 region, and CDR3s of at least 7 amino acids were retained. Antigen-specific clonotypes were identified with the MANAFEST web app by comparing expansion in peptide wells against reference cultures. To be called positive, a clone needed expansion at FDR<0.05 compared with the reference and with all other wells, an odds ratio greater than 5, and a frequency greater than 0.1% in two replicate wells. A clonotype was called cross-reactive if it was significantly expanded both in SARS-CoV-2 spike wells and in at least one common cold coronavirus spike condition. Levenshtein distance calculated with the stringdist R package was used to assess CDR3 similarity, and unrooted trees were constructed with ape in R 3.6.1. Not all clones reach the TCRdb copy of this immuneACCESS table, which keeps in-frame sequences only. Checked studies attribute under half of the gap to unresolved V genes and leave the rest unexplained. The DNA gave D and trimming, while V, J and clone size come from that table. The sample table holds about 54,000 clones, of which around 68% were seen once. The ten largest clones represent around 19% of the sample.

Via the germline V gene (reference sequence), CDR1 is SGHNT and CDR2 YYREEE. For this chain, trimming is 4 bases at the V end and 5 bases at the J end, and the number of junction bases without a gene match is 2. Reading from cysteine to phenylalanine, the CDR3 counts 13 amino acids. The DNA shown is the 39-base CDR3, in frame from base 1. The clonotype was recovered from a human donor who received a COVID-19 vaccine. The chain is assembled from TRBV5-4 and TRBJ1-5, with TRBD1 identical over 8 junction bases. This sample comprised CD4+ T cells from PBMCs cultured with SARS-CoV-2 spike peptides, obtained before COVID-19 vaccination. The sample's cell subset or site label, decoded: SARS-CoV-2 spike overlapping peptide pool stimulation. For the CDR3, the sequence is CASSPDRDQPQHF. The sequenced DNA: TGTGCCAGCAGCCCGGACAGGGATCAGCCCCAGCATTTT.